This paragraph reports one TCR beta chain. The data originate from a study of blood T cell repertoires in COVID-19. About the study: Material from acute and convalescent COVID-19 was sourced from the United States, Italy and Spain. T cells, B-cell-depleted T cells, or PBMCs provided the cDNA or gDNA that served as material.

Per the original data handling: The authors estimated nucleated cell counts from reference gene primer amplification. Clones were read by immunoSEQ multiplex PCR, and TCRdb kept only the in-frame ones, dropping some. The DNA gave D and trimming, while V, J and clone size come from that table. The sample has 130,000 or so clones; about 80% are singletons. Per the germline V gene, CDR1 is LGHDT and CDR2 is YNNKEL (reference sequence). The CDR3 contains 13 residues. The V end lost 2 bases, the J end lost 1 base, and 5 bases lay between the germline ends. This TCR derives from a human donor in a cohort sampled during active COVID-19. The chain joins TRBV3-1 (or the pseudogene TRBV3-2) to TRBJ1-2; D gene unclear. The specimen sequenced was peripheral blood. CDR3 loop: CASSQQVNYGYTF. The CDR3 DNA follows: TGTGCCAGCAGCCAACAGGTTAACTATGGCTACACCTTC.